This TCR beta chain was sequenced during a study of blood T cell repertoires in COVID-19. As for the study in general: The cDNA or gDNA used as material had been derived from T cells, B-cell-depleted T cells, or PBMCs.

This clone appeared a single time. Clones were sequenced by immunoSEQ multiplex PCR, and TCRdb holds only the in-frame ones, with some missing. This sample has approximately 150,000 clones, with about four fifths found just once. CDR3 length equals 12 residues. Germline V gene sequence: CDR1 SQVTM, CDR2 ANQGSEA. V was clipped by 7 bases and J by 7 bases; unmatched bases: 7. This TCR came from a man in his 60s with acute or convalescent COVID-19. Material for sequencing was peripheral blood. The chain has TRBV29-1 and TRBJ2-1; 7 positions agree with TRBD2. CDR3 amino acids: CSGQLARNEQFF. The CDR3 DNA is TGCAGCGGGCAACTAGCGCGGAATGAGCAGTTCTTC.